Listed here are 31 T cell receptor beta chains from one sample, sequenced in a study of cytomegalovirus exposure and HLA in healthy donors. This PCR relied on a set of 60 Vbeta primers and 13 Jbeta primers. TCRdb's copy holds only in-frame clones and misses some; the assay was immunoSEQ multiplex PCR. The data show about 170,000 clones, around four fifths seen once. Source material: PBMCs. These receptors were obtained from a woman in her forties or fifties in good health and CMV-seropositive.

The V gene is TRBV29-1, the J gene TRBJ2-2; D may be TRBD1 (5 bases). This CDR3 is 13 amino acids long. V lost 7 bases and J lost 1, with 10 bases in between. Germline V gene sequence: CDR1 SQVTM, CDR2 ANQGSEA. In DNA, the CDR3 is TGCAGCGCCGACCAGGGGAACACCGGGGAGCTGTTTTTT. Translating gives CSADQGNTGELFF.

The V call is TRBV19, the J call TRBJ2-2; 7 positions match TRBD2. Losses at the gene ends were 8 bases for V and 2 bases for J; bases not matched to a gene: 5. Germline V CDR1 and CDR2: LNHDA, SQIVND (reference sequence). The CDR3 length is 14 residues. The CDR3 DNA reads TGTGCCAGTCCGAGCGGGGACAACACCGGGGAGCTGTTTTTT. It specifies CASPSGDNTGELFF.

Concerning this clone itself: The junction departs from germline at one end; a sequencing error may be responsible. The gene calls are TRBV9 and TRBJ2-3; D not resolved. The CDR3 has 13 residues. Germline CDR1 SGDLS, CDR2 YYNGEE. CDR3: CASSPFLTDAQYF. In DNA form, the CDR3 reads TGTGCCAGCTCCCCTTTTCTCACAGATGCGCAGTATTTT.

The chain joins TRBV6-6 to TRBJ2-4, with D maybe TRBD1 (6 bases). The CDR3 has 14 amino acids. V lost 0 bases and J 5 bases, leaving 8 bases between the germline ends. Germline V gene lookup returns CDR1 MNHNY and CDR2 SVGAGI (reference sequence). The CDR3 DNA reads TGTGCCAGCAGTTACTCCTCAGGGGAAAACATTCAGTACTTC. Residues: CASSYSSGENIQYF.

The rearrangement links TRBV7-3 to TRBJ2-3, with no clear D. Germline CDR1 SGHTA, CDR2 FQGTGA. The germline V and J ends were trimmed by 2 bases and 3 bases, with 12 bases remaining between them. CDR3 length: 15 residues. CDR3 DNA: TGTGCCAGCAGCTTAGTTGGAGTGCCGACAGATACGCAGTATTTT. Residues: CASSLVGVPTDTQYF.

The genes are TRBV4-2 and TRBJ1-4; the D is unclear. Trimming left V 4 bases short and J 2 bases short, with 14 bases between. The CDR3 has 16 amino acids. Germline-derived CDR1 and CDR2 are LGHNA and YNFKEQ. CDR3: CASSRNPGTTNEKLFF. The CDR3 DNA sequence: TGTGCCAGCAGCCGCAACCCAGGTACTACTAATGAAAAACTGTTTTTT.

V gene TRBV11-2 combines with J gene TRBJ2-3; D remains unclear. The CDR3 runs to 12 residues. CDR1 SGHAT and CDR2 FQNNGV come from the germline V gene. The germline V and J ends were trimmed by 0 bases and 5 bases, with 3 bases remaining between them. The DNA of the CDR3 is TGTGCCAGCAGCTTAGATAGAGATACGCAGTATTTT. This codes for CASSLDRDTQYF.

About this clone: The sample holds other DNA sequences that translate to the same CDR3. This chain connects TRBV7-8 to TRBJ2-2; TRBD2 agrees at 8 bases. The CDR3 totals 20 residues. Germline V gene data show CDR1 as SGHVS and CDR2 as FQNEAQ. The V segment lost 9 bases and the J segment 1 base; nucleotides outside the gene matches: 22. CDR3 DNA sequence: TGTGCCAGTACCACGCGGGCTCCTATAGCGGCGGGGGGGAACACCGGGGAGCTGTTTTTT. Translating it yields CASTTRAPIAAGGNTGELFF.

The genes are TRBV11-2 and TRBJ2-5; TRBD2 aligns across 15 bases. The length of the CDR3 is 17 residues. The junction had 9 bases not matched to a gene; V was cut back by 5 bases and J by 5 bases. Germline CDR1 is SGHAT and CDR2 is FQNNGV. The CDR3 protein is CASSRLVGTSGRETQYF. In DNA form, the CDR3 reads TGTGCCAGCAGCCGACTCGTGGGGACTAGCGGGAGGGAGACCCAGTACTTC.

The chain uses TRBV9 and TRBJ2-5; the match to TRBD2 covers 8 bases. This CDR3 spans 13 amino acids. J lost 3 bases, V lost 5 bases, and 3 bases had no gene match. Germline loops: CDR1 SGDLS, CDR2 YYNGEE. The CDR3 bases are TGTGCCAGCAGTTCGGGGGGGAAAGAGACCCAGTACTTC. Its protein product is CASSSGGKETQYF.

CDR3 protein: CASSSTLDTQYF. CDR3 nucleotide sequence: TGCGCCAGCAGCTCGACTTTAGATACGCAGTATTTT. The chain has TRBV5-1 and TRBJ2-3; D is undetermined. The ends were cut back, 3 bases at V and 5 bases at J, with 7 bases in the middle. Germline CDR1 and CDR2: SGHRS and YFSETQ. The CDR3 has 12 amino acids.

The chain joins TRBV28 to TRBJ1-4, with a weak D call TRBD1 (6 bases). Germline loops: CDR1 MDHEN, CDR2 SYDVKM. Trimming cost V 5 bases and J 15 bases, with 13 bases left between them. The CDR3 length is 11 residues. CDR3 DNA: TGTGCCAGCAGTGTGAGGGACATAGTGTTTTTT. It translates to CASSVRDIVFF. The variable domain in full, with the rest retrieved from reference TRBV28 and TRBJ1-4, is DVKVTQSSRYLVKRTGEKVFLECVQDMDHENMFWYRQDPGLGLRLIYFSYDVKMKEKGDIPEGYSVSREKKERFSLILESASTNQTSMYLCASSVRDIVFFGSGTQLSVL.

The V call is TRBV7-2, the J call TRBJ2-4; a possible D gene is TRBD1 (5 bases). V was clipped by 5 bases and J by 0 bases, with 17 bases between them. This CDR3 comprises 17 residues. The V gene's germline CDR1 is SGHTA and CDR2 FQGNSA. The CDR3 nucleotides read TGTGCCAGCAGCCCCCAGGGTAACCAGAGAGCCAAAAACATTCAGTACTTC. It encodes CASSPQGNQRAKNIQYF.

The rearrangement links TRBV19 to TRBJ2-6; D is perhaps TRBD1 (6 bases). This CDR3 spans 17 amino acids. V lost 3 bases to trimming and J lost 2 bases, with 14 bases between them. Germline V gene lookup returns CDR1 LNHDA and CDR2 SQIVND (reference sequence). The CDR3 DNA reads TGTGCCAGTAGTATGCGGCAGGGGCTAACTGGGGCCAACGTCCTGACTTTC. Translation gives CASSMRQGLTGANVLTF.

J is TRBJ1-2 and V is TRBV29-1; TRBD1 matches at 7 bases. CDR3 length: 11 amino acids. J was trimmed by 7 bases and V by 4 bases; bases with no gene match: 3. Germline assignment: CDR1 SQVTM and CDR2 ANQGSEA. The CDR3 DNA is TGCAGCGTTGGGGACAGAATTGGCTACACCTTC. As protein: CSVGDRIGYTF.

This clone appeared a few times. The rearrangement links TRBV5-4 to TRBJ2-7; 9 nucleotides agree with TRBD2. CDR3 length: 14 amino acids. After removal of 5 bases from V and 4 bases from J, the junction contained 7 bases not matched to a gene. Germline loops: CDR1 SGHNT, CDR2 YYREEE (reference sequence). CDR3 coding DNA: TGTGCCAGCAGTTATAGCGGGAGCTTTTACGAGCAGTACTTC. Encoded protein: CASSYSGSFYEQYF. Supplemented by reference TRBV5-4 and TRBJ2-7, the full variable domain reads ETGVTQSPTHLIKTRGQQVTLRCSSQSGHNTVSWYQQALGQGPQFIFQYYREEENGRGNFPPRFSGLQFPNYSSELNVNALELDDSALYLCASSYSGSFYEQYFGPGTRLTVT.

V gene TRBV19 combines with J gene TRBJ2-5; 7 bases agree with TRBD1. The assigned J gene may be wrong: the sequence end matches TRBJ2-7 better. The CDR3 consists of 14 residues. Germline assignment: CDR1 LNHDA and CDR2 SQIVND (reference sequence). CDR3 sequence (DNA): TGTGCCAGTAGGACAGGGCTGGGGCGCGGCGAGCAGTACTTC. This translates into CASRTGLGRGEQYF.

V usage is TRBV6-1 and J usage is TRBJ2-1, with no clear D. CDR1 and CDR2 (germline): MNHNS, SASEGT. Trimming removed 7 bases at V and 8 bases at J, with 6 bases between. The CDR3 loop spans 10 amino acids. CDR3 residues: CASIWHEQFF. CDR3 DNA sequence: TGTGCCAGCATTTGGCATGAGCAGTTCTTC.

This chain uses TRBV5-3 with TRBJ1-2; D perhaps matches TRBD1 (5 bases). TRBV5-3 is placed among ORFs of uncertain function. V was cut by 4 bases and J by 1 base, with 11 bases left in between. The CDR3 covers 14 residues. The CDR3 DNA is TGTGCCAGAAGCCCCGGGGGGGATAACTATGGCTACACCTTC. Protein product: CARSPGGDNYGYTF.

The rearrangement uses TRBV28 and TRBJ2-7; maybe TRBD2 (7 bases). Deletions cut 5 bases from V and 5 bases from J, with 19 bases between. This CDR3 comprises 15 residues. The germline CDR1 and CDR2 sequences are MDHEN and SYDVKM. The CDR3 sequence is CASSPSRGADNEQYF. The DNA for the CDR3 is TGTGCCAGCAGTCCGTCCCGGGGGGCGGATAACGAGCAGTACTTC.

The chain is built from TRBV7-3 and TRBJ2-3; TRBD1 might be the D (6 bases). Trimming stripped 5 bases from V and 4 bases from J, with 13 bases between. Germline CDR1 reads SGHTA; CDR2 reads FQGTGA. There are 14 residues in the CDR3. The CDR3 here is CASSLQGGPDTQYF. CDR3 coding DNA: TGTGCCAGCAGCCTACAGGGTGGCCCAGATACGCAGTATTTT.

This chain links TRBV7-9 with TRBJ2-5; weak D call: TRBD1 (7 bases). The germline CDR1 and CDR2 sequences are SEHNR and FQNEAQ (reference sequence). This CDR3 spans 15 amino acids. Trimming took off 2 bases at V and 0 bases at J, with 10 bases between the two ends. The CDR3 DNA follows: TGTGCCAGCAGCTTACCCAGGGGGGACCAAGAGACCCAGTACTTC. Its protein is CASSLPRGDQETQYF.

The chain is built from TRBV12-5 and TRBJ2-1, with 9 positions matching TRBD1. The CDR3 is 16 amino acids. V lost 6 bases, J lost 5 bases, and 11 bases stayed unmatched. The germline CDR1 and CDR2 sequences are LGHNT and FRNRAP. As DNA, the CDR3 is TGTGCTAGTGGCCGGGGACAGGGTTTGACGAACAATGAGCAGTTCTTC. Residues: CASGRGQGLTNNEQFF.

The J gene is TRBJ2-5, the V gene TRBV7-9, with 14 positions matching TRBD2. Germline V gene data show CDR1 as SEHNR and CDR2 as FQNEAQ (reference sequence). This CDR3 spans 15 amino acids. The ends lost 5 bases at V and 2 bases at J; junction bases unmatched: 1. The CDR3 sequence: CASSRTSGGQETQYF. The DNA for the CDR3 is TGTGCCAGCAGCCGGACTAGCGGGGGGCAAGAGACCCAGTACTTC.

The V gene is TRBV6-1, the J gene TRBJ1-5; TRBD1 aligns across 9 bases. The CDR3 runs to 14 residues. The trim removed 6 bases at V and 5 bases at J, leaving 5 bases unmatched. The V gene's germline CDR1 is MNHNS and CDR2 SASEGT. CDR3 loop: CASSKQGAYQPQHF. The CDR3 nucleotides are TGTGCCAGCAGCAAACAGGGGGCTTATCAGCCCCAGCATTTT.

J is TRBJ1-5 and V is TRBV5-4, with no clear D. V was pared by 4 bases and J by 1 base, with 9 bases between. Looked up from germline, CDR1 is SGHNT and CDR2 is YYREEE (reference sequence). The CDR3 has 14 amino acids. The CDR3 loop reads CASSEGMSNQPQHF. The DNA of the CDR3 is TGTGCCAGCAGCGAGGGAATGAGCAATCAGCCCCAGCATTTT.

The chain uses TRBV5-4 and TRBJ2-4; D is perhaps TRBD1 (6 bases). The V gene lost 2 bases and the J gene lost 3 bases, with 18 bases spanning the gap. Germline CDR1 and CDR2: SGHNT and YYREEE (reference sequence). This CDR3 is built from 17 residues. This chain's CDR3 is CASSFLRVRDNKNIQYF. The CDR3, as DNA: TGTGCCAGCAGCTTCTTACGGGTTCGGGACAACAAAAACATTCAGTACTTC.

This sequence joins TRBV4-3 and TRBJ1-1, with TRBD1 matching over 8 bases. With 0 bases clipped from V and 6 bases from J, the junction kept 9 bases outside the gene matches. Germline V CDR1 and CDR2: LGHNA, YSLEER. The CDR3 consists of 16 residues. The CDR3 protein is CASSQEKRQGFSEAFF. Written as DNA, the CDR3 is TGCGCCAGCAGCCAAGAAAAACGACAGGGGTTCTCTGAAGCTTTCTTT.

The CDR3 bases are TGTGCCAGTGCTTTCGAATCGAGCATCCCTGGCTACACCTTC. Protein product: CASAFESSIPGYTF. The chain links TRBV19 to TRBJ1-2, with no clear D. Germline V lookup: CDR1 LNHDA, CDR2 SQIVND (reference sequence). There are 14 residues in the CDR3. V was clipped by 8 bases and J by 7 bases, with 20 bases between them.

This clone was seen a single time. The chain joins TRBV4-2 to TRBJ1-4; 7 bases are a match to TRBD1. Trimming cost V 0 bases and J 8 bases; bases outside gene matches: 9. CDR1 and CDR2 from the germline V gene are LGHNA and YNFKEQ. The CDR3 has 16 amino acids. Here the CDR3 DNA reads TGTGCCAGCAGCCAAGAGAAGAGACAGGGTAGGGAAAAACTGTTTTTT. The encoded protein is CASSQEKRQGREKLFF.

Only a few counts were recorded for this clone. This chain connects TRBV28 to TRBJ2-7, with 7 bases fitting TRBD1. V dropped 4 bases and J dropped 3; count of bases not matched to a gene: 6. CDR3 length equals 14 residues. Germline assignment: CDR1 MDHEN and CDR2 SYDVKM. CDR3 region: CASSSRDSIYEQYF. The CDR3 bases are TGTGCCAGCAGTTCCCGGGACAGCATCTACGAGCAGTACTTC.